The sequence of this TCR beta chain was determined in a study of cytomegalovirus exposure and HLA in healthy donors. Primers: 60 Vbeta forward and 13 Jbeta reverse. Here immunoSEQ multiplex PCR was the method, and the copy in TCRdb shows in-frame clones only, minus some. Here the sample spans more than 85,000 clones, almost 70% being singletons. This CDR3 has 15 amino acids. CDR1 SGHTA and CDR2 FQGTGA come from the germline V gene. V lost 5 bases and J lost 1, with 13 bases in between. Sequencing was carried out using PBMCs. This clonotype was obtained from a young man in good health and CMV-seronegative. The chain combines TRBV7-3 with TRBJ2-3, with a weak D call TRBD1 (6 bases). The CDR3 bases are TGTGCCAGCAGCCGTCCGGGACAAGGCACAGATACGCAGTATTTT. Amino acid sequence: CASSRPGQGTDTQYF.